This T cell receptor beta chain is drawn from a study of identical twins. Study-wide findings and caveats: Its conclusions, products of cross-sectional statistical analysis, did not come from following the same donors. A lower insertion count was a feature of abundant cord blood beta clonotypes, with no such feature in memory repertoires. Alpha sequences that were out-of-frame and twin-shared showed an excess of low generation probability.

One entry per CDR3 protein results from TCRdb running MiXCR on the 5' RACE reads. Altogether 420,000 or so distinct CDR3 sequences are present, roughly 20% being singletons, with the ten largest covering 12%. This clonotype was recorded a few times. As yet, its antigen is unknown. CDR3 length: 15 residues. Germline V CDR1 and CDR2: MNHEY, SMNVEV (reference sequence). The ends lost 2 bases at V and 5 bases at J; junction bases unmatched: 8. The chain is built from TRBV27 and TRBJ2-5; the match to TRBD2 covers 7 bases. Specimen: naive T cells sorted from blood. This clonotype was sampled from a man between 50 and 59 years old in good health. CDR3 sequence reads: CASSLRGRALETQYF. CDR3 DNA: TGTGCCAGCAGTTTAAGAGGGAGGGCCTTGGAGACCCAGTACTTC.